These 30 T cell receptor beta chains originate from one sample sequenced in a study of regulatory T cells in long-lasting Graves disease. Construction of the TCR beta libraries employed iRepertoire HTBI primers in conjunction with Arm-PCR of CDR3 regions. TCRdb analysed the multiplex PCR reads with MiXCR anew, one entry per CDR3 protein. The sample lists hundreds of thousands of distinct CDR3 sequences, approximately 15% occurring once. Noted time point: newly diagnosed GD, antithyroid drugs for less than 3 months. Extracted RNA from PBMCs served as the source of the TCR library. In addition, the sample was reused for a study of T cells in Graves' hyperthyroidism and ophthalmopathy.

Sequenced here: peripheral blood mononuclear cells (PBMCs), sampled at new diagnosis, from a patient treated with antithyroid drugs. These receptors came from a man in his forties or fifties with Graves disease.

This clonotype appeared many times. The J gene is TRBJ1-1, the V gene TRBV5-1; D is ambiguous. The CDR3 runs 14 residues. Germline V gene sequence: CDR1 SGHRS, CDR2 YFSETQ. The germline V and J ends were trimmed by 1 base and 5 bases, with 12 bases remaining between them. The CDR3 nucleotides read TGCGCCAGCAGCTTGTTCGGACGCGAGACTGAAGCTTTCTTT. Encoded protein: CASSLFGRETEAFF.

Comments on this clonotype: A much larger clonotype is one base distant, so this may be a read error. The chain joins TRBV13 to TRBJ2-7; D possibly corresponds to TRBD2 (5 bases). Trimming shortened V by 6 bases and J by 0 bases, and 15 bases separated the two germline ends. The length of the CDR3 is 15 residues. CDR1 is PRHDT and CDR2 is FYEKMQ in the germline V gene (reference sequence). CDR3 sequence: CASSRTPLVSYEQYF. The CDR3 DNA reads as TGTGCCAGCAGTCGGACTCCACTGGTCTCCTACGAGCAGTACTTC. The variable domain in full, completed from reference TRBV13 and TRBJ2-7, reads AAGVIQSPRHLIKEKRETATLKCYPIPRHDTVYWYQQGPGQDPQFLISFYEKMQSDKGSIPDRFSAQQFSDYHSELNMSSLELGDSALYFCASSRTPLVSYEQYFGPGTRLTVT.

This clonotype was observed a few times. V is TRBV5-1 and J is TRBJ2-2, with a tentative D call TRBD1 (6 bases). The germline V gene encodes CDR1 SGHRS and CDR2 YFSETQ. The CDR3 length is 14 residues. Trimming removed 4 bases at V and 6 bases at J, with 13 bases between. The CDR3 bases are TGCGCCAGCAGCGTACAGGGCCCGGCCGGGGAGCTGTTTTTT. It is translated as CASSVQGPAGELFF.

This chain connects TRBV2 to TRBJ2-5, with D tentatively TRBD1 or TRBD2 (5 bases each). Trimming removed 4 bases from V and 5 bases from J, with 17 bases in between. The CDR3 consists of 15 residues. CDR1 and CDR2 from the germline V gene are SNHLY and FYNNEI. The CDR3 nucleotides are TGTGCCAGCAGTGGTGCGGGCAGGGACGTTGAGACCCAGTACTTC. Translating gives CASSGAGRDVETQYF.

This clonotype was observed at least ten times. The chain employs TRBV27 and TRBJ2-3, with D possibly matching TRBD2 (5 bases). Germline CDR1 and CDR2: MNHEY and SMNVEV (reference sequence). This CDR3 comprises 14 residues. Trimming cost V 7 bases and J 4 bases, with 15 bases left between them. The CDR3 region has the DNA TGTGCCAGCAATGTCCCGGGATTAGCAGATACGCAGTATTTT. Translated, it gives CASNVPGLADTQYF.

This clonotype was observed many times. CDR3 DNA: TGTGCCAGCACCACGGGGGGCTCCTACAATGAGCAGTTCTTC. Amino acids: CASTTGGSYNEQFF. The chain is built from TRBV7-8 and TRBJ2-1; 7 positions agree with TRBD2. V lost 7 bases, J lost 0 bases, and 3 bases stayed unmatched. Germline lookup yields CDR1 SGHVS and CDR2 FQNEAQ. This CDR3 comprises 14 residues.

This clonotype was recorded many times. CDR3 residues: CSATFLGQPETQYF. As DNA, the CDR3 is TGCAGTGCCACCTTCCTGGGACAGCCAGAGACCCAGTACTTC. This chain joins TRBV20-1 and TRBJ2-5; TRBD1 matches 7 bases. From germline, CDR1 is DFQATT and CDR2 SNEGSKA (reference sequence). This CDR3 has 14 amino acids. Trimming took 6 bases from V and 4 from J; bases not matched to a gene: 11.

This clonotype came up many times. The chain couples TRBV24-1 to TRBJ2-7; 10 positions match TRBD1. The J segment lost 5 bases and the V segment lost 4 bases, leaving 7 bases of the junction unmatched. CDR1 is KGHDR and CDR2 is SFDVKD in the germline V gene. The CDR3 contains 15 residues. The CDR3 spells CATSDVGQGSDEQYF. CDR3 DNA sequence: TGTGCCACCAGTGACGTGGGACAGGGGTCTGACGAGCAGTACTTC.

This clonotype was counted ten times or more. The J gene is TRBJ2-3, the V gene TRBV30; possible D gene TRBD2, 6 bases. Germline assignment: CDR1 GTSNPN and CDR2 SVGIG (reference sequence). The CDR3 extends over 14 amino acids. The ends were cut back, 2 bases at V and 2 bases at J, with 11 bases in the middle. The CDR3 coding sequence is TGTGCCTGGAGTAATAGCGGCTTCACAGATACGCAGTATTTT. As protein: CAWSNSGFTDTQYF.

A few counts support this clonotype. This chain connects TRBV20-1 to TRBJ1-2; D gene ambiguous. Germline V lookup: CDR1 DFQATT, CDR2 SNEGSKA (reference sequence). The CDR3 runs to 13 residues. Deletions cut 7 bases from V and 5 bases from J, with 17 bases between. The CDR3 DNA follows: TGCAGTGGTCTGGCCCCACCGCTATATGGCTACACCTTC. Encoded protein: CSGLAPPLYGYTF.

This clonotype has at least ten counts. This sequence joins TRBV7-3 and TRBJ2-7, with 8 bases lining up with TRBD1. Per germline, CDR1 SGHTA and CDR2 FQGTGA. With V trimmed by 4 bases and J by 3 bases, 2 bases remained unmatched. The CDR3 has 13 amino acids. The CDR3 DNA sequence: TGTGCCAGCAGCTCACAGGGGGGCTACGAGCAGTACTTC. Amino acids: CASSSQGGYEQYF.

This clonotype was picked up one time. The junction and the germline gene differ at one end; a read error may be behind it. The gene calls are TRBV7-9 and TRBJ2-7; D gene ambiguous. CDR1 and CDR2 (germline): SEHNR, FQNEAQ (reference sequence). The CDR3 sequence is 14 residues long. The CDR3 DNA is TGCGCCAGCAGCCAAGACCCCGGCACCTACGAGCAGTACTTC. It codes for CASSQDPGTYEQYF.

This clonotype was seen repeatedly, ten times or more. This chain uses TRBV6-9 with TRBJ2-2; D not resolved. V was clipped by 3 bases and J by 7 bases, with 6 bases between them. This CDR3 has 12 residues. Germline lookup yields CDR1 MNHGY and CDR2 SVAAGI. The CDR3, as DNA: TGTGCCAGCAGTTACGGTGTCGGGGAGCTGTTTTTT. Protein product: CASSYGVGELFF.

The table lists this clonotype with many counts. The chain joins TRBV24-1 to TRBJ2-2; maybe TRBD2 (5 bases). The germline V gene has CDR1 KGHDR and CDR2 SFDVKD. This CDR3 has 15 amino acids. The CDR3 reads CAVEERQAGSGELFF. CDR3 in DNA: TGTGCGGTTGAGGAGCGGCAGGCCGGGTCCGGGGAGCTGTTTTTT.

In this sample, this clonotype turned up many times. The gene calls are TRBV7-9 and TRBJ1-3, with unresolved D. Trimming took off 3 bases at V and 6 bases at J, with 12 bases between the two ends. This CDR3 region has 14 residues. CDR1 and CDR2 from the germline V gene are SEHNR and FQNEAQ (reference sequence). As DNA, the CDR3 is TGTGCCAGCAGCTTGGCGCCGTACGCAAACACCATATATTTT. Protein: CASSLAPYANTIYF.

V gene TRBV24-1 combines with J gene TRBJ2-1; D perhaps matches TRBD2 (5 bases). Trimming cost V 1 base and J 7 bases, with 13 bases left between them. The germline V gene encodes CDR1 KGHDR and CDR2 SFDVKD. The CDR3 is 15 amino acids. CDR3 sequence (DNA): TGTGCCACCAGTGATTTAGGCGGGCTAGTAAATGAGCAGTTCTTC. Protein product: CATSDLGGLVNEQFF.

A word on this clonotype: A far more abundant clone sits one base away, making this likely a read error. This chain connects TRBV7-8 to TRBJ2-1; D perhaps matches TRBD2 (5 bases). Trimming removed 5 bases from V and 5 bases from J, with 16 bases in between. Germline V gene data show CDR1 as SGHVS and CDR2 as FQNEAQ. This CDR3 comprises 15 residues. The CDR3: CASSKYEGPHNEQFF. The DNA for the CDR3 is TGTGCCAGCAGCAAGTACGAGGGCCCGCACAATGAGCAGTTCTTC.

This clonotype has a handful of counts. CDR3 sequence (DNA): TGTGCCAGCAGTTTCAGGACAGGGGGGCGTGACACCGGGGAGCTGTTTTTT. Residues: CASSFRTGGRDTGELFF. The gene calls are TRBV27 and TRBJ2-2; the match to TRBD1 covers 10 bases. The CDR3 length is 17 residues. Germline CDR1 reads MNHEY; CDR2 reads SMNVEV (reference sequence). The V gene end was trimmed by 3 bases and the J gene end by 3 bases; junction bases not matched to a gene: 7.

In regard to this clonotype: A much larger clone is a single base away; this may be a read error. This chain connects TRBV15 to TRBJ2-5, with D perhaps assigned TRBD1 or TRBD2 (6 bases each). CDR1 and CDR2 from the germline V gene are LNHNV and YYDKDF (reference sequence). This CDR3 is built from 14 residues. The germline V and J ends were trimmed by 5 bases and 5 bases, with 15 bases remaining between them. CDR3 sequence (DNA): TGTGCCACCAGCGGAGGGGGGAGCCGGGAGACCCAGTACTTC. Its protein product is CATSGGGSRETQYF.

At least ten counts were recorded for this clonotype. V is TRBV3-1 and J is TRBJ1-5; 9 bases map to TRBD1. The CDR3 is 16 residues long. In germline, CDR1 is LGHDT, CDR2 YNNKEL (reference sequence). After removal of 0 bases from V and 2 bases from J, the junction contained 2 bases not matched to a gene. The CDR3 nucleotides read TGTGCCAGCAGCCAAGATCGACAGGGGGGCAATCAGCCCCAGCATTTT. Protein: CASSQDRQGGNQPQHF.

This clonotype was counted many times. The gene calls are TRBV5-1 and TRBJ2-1; 10 positions agree with TRBD1. V lost 3 bases and J lost 6; bases outside the gene matches: 6. CDR3 length: 15 residues. Germline loops: CDR1 SGHRS, CDR2 YFSETQ. CDR3 bases: TGCGCCAGCAGCTCCACCGGGACAGGGGTCAATGAGCAGTTCTTC. This encodes CASSSTGTGVNEQFF.

In its sample, this clonotype was seen many times. This rearrangement joins TRBV12-3 or TRBV12-4 to TRBJ2-7; 12 bases map to TRBD1. V lost 5 bases and J lost 3; bases outside the gene matches: 8. The CDR3 length is 16 residues. DNA of the CDR3: TGTGCCAGCAGTAGCTCGGGACAGGGGGCCTTCTACGAGCAGTACTTC. Protein product: CASSSSGQGAFYEQYF.

This clonotype was observed a few times. J is TRBJ1-6 and V is TRBV5-5; D possibly corresponds to TRBD1 (5 bases). Germline-derived CDR1 and CDR2 are SGHKS and YYEKEE (reference sequence). The germline V and J ends were trimmed by 2 bases and 10 bases, with 13 bases remaining between them. The CDR3 spans 14 residues. The CDR3 protein is CASSFGALGSPLHF. The CDR3 DNA is TGTGCCAGCAGCTTCGGGGCGTTGGGATCACCCCTCCACTTT.

In its sample, this clonotype was seen many times. The chain combines TRBV6-2 or TRBV6-3 with TRBJ1-5, with no clear D. The CDR3 has 14 amino acids. The V gene lost 5 bases and the J gene lost 4 bases, with 12 bases spanning the gap. CDR1 and CDR2 (germline): MNHEY, SVGEGT. The DNA for the CDR3 is TGTGCCAGCAGTGAAAGGGCAGTTAATCAGCCCCAGCATTTT. Translating it yields CASSERAVNQPQHF.

This clonotype was detected ten times or more. The chain joins TRBV2 to TRBJ1-5; possibly TRBD1 for D (5 bases). This CDR3 has 13 residues. Germline V gene data show CDR1 as SNHLY and CDR2 as FYNNEI. Trimming left V 3 bases short and J 5 bases short, with 8 bases between. Here the CDR3 reads CASSEQGYQPQHF. CDR3 in DNA: TGTGCCAGCAGTGAGCAGGGATATCAGCCCCAGCATTTT.

This clonotype turned up a few times. This chain uses TRBV18 with TRBJ1-1; possible D gene TRBD1, 5 bases. The CDR3 is 14 amino acids. Germline V CDR1 and CDR2: KGHSH, LQKENI. The germline V and J ends were trimmed by 3 bases and 3 bases, with 11 bases remaining between them. The CDR3 nucleotides are TGTGCCAGCTCACCCGCACGAGGGGACACTGAAGCTTTCTTT. Residues: CASSPARGDTEAFF.

At least ten counts were recorded for this clonotype. This chain uses TRBV18 with TRBJ1-1, with TRBD1 as a possible D gene (6 bases). V lost 6 bases, J lost 1 base, and 9 bases lay in between. Germline lookup yields CDR1 KGHSH and CDR2 LQKENI. The length of the CDR3 is 13 residues. Written as DNA, the CDR3 is TGTGCCAGCTCCCGGGACAAGAACACTGAAGCTTTCTTT. It encodes CASSRDKNTEAFF.

This clonotype was seen many times. The chain recombines TRBV6-1 with TRBJ1-1, with a possible D match to TRBD1 (6 bases). Between the trimmed V and J ends, which lost 7 bases and 4 bases, there was a span of 13 bases. Germline-derived CDR1 and CDR2 are MNHNS and SASEGT. The CDR3 is 13 amino acids. The CDR3 loop is CASNPQGATEAFF. CDR3 coding DNA: TGTGCCAGCAACCCACAGGGCGCCACTGAAGCTTTCTTT.

This clonotype has at least ten counts. V and J are TRBV6-2 or TRBV6-3 and TRBJ2-7; D gene unclear. Per germline, CDR1 MNHEY and CDR2 SVGEGT. Trimming removed 5 bases at V and 6 bases at J, with 11 bases between. The CDR3 consists of 12 residues. CDR3 amino acids: CASSLDQSEQYF. The CDR3 DNA sequence: TGTGCCAGCAGTCTTGACCAGTCCGAGCAGTACTTC.

This clonotype occurred a few times. An end of the junction does not agree with germline; a read error may underlie this. The chain joins TRBV7-2 to TRBJ2-3, with TRBD2 as a possible D gene (5 bases). Looked up from germline, CDR1 is SGHTA and CDR2 is FQGNSA. The CDR3 extends over 16 amino acids. CDR3 nucleotides: TGTGCTAGCAGCGTAGGCAGCGGCTCCCGCACAGATACGCAGTATTTT. Amino acids: CASSVGSGSRTDTQYF.